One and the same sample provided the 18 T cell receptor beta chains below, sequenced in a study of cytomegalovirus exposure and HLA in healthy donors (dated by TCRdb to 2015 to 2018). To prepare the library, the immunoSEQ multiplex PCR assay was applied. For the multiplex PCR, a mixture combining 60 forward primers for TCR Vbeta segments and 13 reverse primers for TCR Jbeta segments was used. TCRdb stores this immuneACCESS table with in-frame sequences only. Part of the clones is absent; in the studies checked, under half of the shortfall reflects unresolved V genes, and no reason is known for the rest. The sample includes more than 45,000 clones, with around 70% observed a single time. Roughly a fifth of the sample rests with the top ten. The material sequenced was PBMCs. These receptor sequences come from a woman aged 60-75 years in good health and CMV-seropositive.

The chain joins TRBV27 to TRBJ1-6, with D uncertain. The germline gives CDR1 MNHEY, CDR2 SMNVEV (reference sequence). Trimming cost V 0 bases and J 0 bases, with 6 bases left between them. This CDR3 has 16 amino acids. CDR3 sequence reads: CASSLSSVSYNSPLHF. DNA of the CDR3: TGTGCCAGCAGTTTATCATCAGTCTCCTATAATTCACCCCTCCACTTT.

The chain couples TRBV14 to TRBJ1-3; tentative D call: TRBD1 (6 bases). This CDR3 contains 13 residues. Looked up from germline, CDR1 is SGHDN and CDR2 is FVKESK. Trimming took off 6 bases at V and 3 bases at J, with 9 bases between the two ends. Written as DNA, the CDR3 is TGTGCCAGCAGTGGGACAATTGGAAACACCATATATTTT. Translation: CASSGTIGNTIYF.

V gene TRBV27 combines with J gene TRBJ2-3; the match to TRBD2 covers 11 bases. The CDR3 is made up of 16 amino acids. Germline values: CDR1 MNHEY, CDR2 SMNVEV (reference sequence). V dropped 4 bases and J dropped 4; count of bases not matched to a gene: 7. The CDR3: CASSSVAGGYSDTQYF. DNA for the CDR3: TGTGCCAGCAGTTCCGTAGCGGGGGGGTATTCAGATACGCAGTATTTT.

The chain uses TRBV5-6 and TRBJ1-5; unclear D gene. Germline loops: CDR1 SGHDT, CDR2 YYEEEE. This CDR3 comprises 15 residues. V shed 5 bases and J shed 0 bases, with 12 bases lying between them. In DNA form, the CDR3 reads TGTGCCAGCAGTTTACAGTCTTATAGCAATCAGCCCCAGCATTTT. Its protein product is CASSLQSYSNQPQHF.

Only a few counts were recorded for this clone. The CDR3 is CSVFMTGEQFF. The DNA of the CDR3 is TGCAGCGTTTTCATGACAGGGGAGCAGTTCTTC. The chain links TRBV29-1 to TRBJ2-1, with 7 bases aligning to TRBD1. The CDR3 runs 11 residues. The V and J ends lost 5 bases and 10 bases, in that order; junction bases with no gene match: 5. CDR1 is SQVTM, CDR2 ANQGSEA, per germline.

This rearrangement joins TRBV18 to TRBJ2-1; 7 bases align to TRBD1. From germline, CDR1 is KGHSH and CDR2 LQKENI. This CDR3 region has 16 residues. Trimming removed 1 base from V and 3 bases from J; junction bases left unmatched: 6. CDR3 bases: TGTGCCAGCTCACCACGGGCGGACAGGTACTACAATGAGCAGTTCTTC. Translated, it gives CASSPRADRYYNEQFF.

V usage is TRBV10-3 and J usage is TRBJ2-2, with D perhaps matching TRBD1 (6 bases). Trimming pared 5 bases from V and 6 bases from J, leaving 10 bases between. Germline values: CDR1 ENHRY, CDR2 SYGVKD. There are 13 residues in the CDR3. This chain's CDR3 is CAISTGSPGELFF. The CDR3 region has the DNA TGTGCCATCAGTACAGGGAGTCCCGGGGAGCTGTTTTTT.

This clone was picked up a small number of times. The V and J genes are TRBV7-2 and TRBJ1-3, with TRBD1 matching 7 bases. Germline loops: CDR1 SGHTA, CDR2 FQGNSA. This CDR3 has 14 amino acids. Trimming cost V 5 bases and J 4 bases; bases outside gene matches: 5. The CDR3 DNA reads TGTGCCAGCAGCCCACAGGGGACCGGAAACACCATATATTTT. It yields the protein CASSPQGTGNTIYF.

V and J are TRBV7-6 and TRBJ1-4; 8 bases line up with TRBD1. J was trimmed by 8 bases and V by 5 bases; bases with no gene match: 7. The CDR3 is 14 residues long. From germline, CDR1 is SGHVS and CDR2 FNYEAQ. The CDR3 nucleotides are TGTGCCAGCAGCCCCGGGACAGGCCAAGAAAAACTGTTTTTT. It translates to CASSPGTGQEKLFF.

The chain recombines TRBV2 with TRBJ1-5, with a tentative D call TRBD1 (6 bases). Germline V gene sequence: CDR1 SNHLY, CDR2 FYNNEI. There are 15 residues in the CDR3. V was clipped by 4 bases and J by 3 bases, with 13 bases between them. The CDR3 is CASSVSAGDNQPQHF. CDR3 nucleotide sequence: TGTGCCAGCAGTGTCAGTGCAGGGGACAATCAGCCCCAGCATTTT.

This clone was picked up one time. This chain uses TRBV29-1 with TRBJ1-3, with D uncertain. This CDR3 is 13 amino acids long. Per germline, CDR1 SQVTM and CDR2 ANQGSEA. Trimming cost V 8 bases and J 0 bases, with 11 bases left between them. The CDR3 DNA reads TGCAGCTCCAAGGAGAACTCTGGAAACACCATATATTTT. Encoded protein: CSSKENSGNTIYF.

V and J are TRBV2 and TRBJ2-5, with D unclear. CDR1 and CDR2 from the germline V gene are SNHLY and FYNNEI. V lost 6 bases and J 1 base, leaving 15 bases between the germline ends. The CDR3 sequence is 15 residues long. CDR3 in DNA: TGTGCCAGCAGATTACCGCCAGGAAGCCAAGAGACCCAGTACTTC. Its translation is CASRLPPGSQETQYF.

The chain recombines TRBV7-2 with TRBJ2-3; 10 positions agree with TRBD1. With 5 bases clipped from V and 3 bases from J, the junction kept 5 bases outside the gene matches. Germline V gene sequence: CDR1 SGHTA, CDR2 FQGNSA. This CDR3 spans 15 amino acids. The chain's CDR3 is CASSPGTGVTDTQYF. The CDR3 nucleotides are TGTGCCAGCAGCCCAGGGACAGGGGTGACAGATACGCAGTATTTT.

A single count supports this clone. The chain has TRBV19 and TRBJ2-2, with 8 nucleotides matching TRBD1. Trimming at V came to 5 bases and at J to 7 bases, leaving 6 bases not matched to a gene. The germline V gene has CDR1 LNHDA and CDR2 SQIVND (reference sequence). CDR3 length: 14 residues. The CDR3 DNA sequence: TGTGCCAGTAGTCAACAGGGGGGTAACGGGGAGCTGTTTTTT. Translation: CASSQQGGNGELFF.

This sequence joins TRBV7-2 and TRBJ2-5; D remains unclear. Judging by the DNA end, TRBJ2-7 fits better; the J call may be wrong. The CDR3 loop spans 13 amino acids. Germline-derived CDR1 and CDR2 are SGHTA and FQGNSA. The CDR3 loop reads CASSPSQVYEQYF. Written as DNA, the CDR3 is TGTGCCAGCAGTCCGTCTCAGGTCTACGAGCAGTACTTC.

The CDR3 protein is CASSLPAGYYGYTF. For the CDR3, the DNA is TGTGCCAGCAGCTTACCAGCGGGATACTATGGCTACACCTTC. The chain links TRBV7-2 to TRBJ1-2; D ambiguous. The germline V and J ends were trimmed by 2 bases and 3 bases, with 10 bases remaining between them. This CDR3 region has 14 residues. Per germline, CDR1 SGHTA and CDR2 FQGNSA.

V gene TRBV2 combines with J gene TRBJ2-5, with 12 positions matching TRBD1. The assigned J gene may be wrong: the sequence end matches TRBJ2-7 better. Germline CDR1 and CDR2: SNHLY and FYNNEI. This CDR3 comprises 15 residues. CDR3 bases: TGTGCCAGCAGCTACGTGGGGACAGGGGGCAACGAGCAGTACTTC. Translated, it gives CASSYVGTGGNEQYF.

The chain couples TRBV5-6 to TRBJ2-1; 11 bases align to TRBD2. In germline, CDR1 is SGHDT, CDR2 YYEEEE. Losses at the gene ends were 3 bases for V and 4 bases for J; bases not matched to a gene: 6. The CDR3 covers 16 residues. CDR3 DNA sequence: TGTGCCAGCAGCTGGGCTAGCGGGGGGTCTTACAATGAGCAGTTCTTC. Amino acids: CASSWASGGSYNEQFF.